Sequencing of this T cell receptor (beta chain) was carried out in a study of blood T cells in healthy people across ages. Combining a sample-barcoded 5' primer with a J-beta primer mix, a second PCR ran for about 6 to 11 cycles. Each CDR3 protein is one row after TCRdb ran MiXCR on the 5' RACE reads. The sample has about a million distinct CDR3 sequences; roughly 52% are singletons. The CDR3 is made up of 17 amino acids. Germline V gene data show CDR1 as MGHRA and CDR2 as YSYEKL. The sample was blood. The rearrangement uses TRBV4-1 and TRBJ2-4, with TRBD1 identical over 7 bases. The J call may be incorrect, as the DNA end agrees better with TRBJ2-7. The sequence derives from a man aged 30 to 45 in good health. In nucleotides, the CDR3 is TGCGCCAGCAGCCAAGCTCCAGGGGGATCTGGGGACTACGAGCAGTACTTC. Residues: CASSQAPGGSGDYEQYF.